One and the same sample provided the 5 T cell receptor beta chains below, sequenced in a study of OX40 agonist ivuxolimab in advanced cancers. Library method: the immunoSEQ multiplex PCR assay. The table comes from immuneACCESS by way of TCRdb, which keeps in-frame sequences with V and J called. Part of the clones is missing from these tables; in studies checked, under half for an unresolved V gene and the rest for unknown reasons. The sample data list 70,000 to 80,000 clones, and 85% to 90% of these were observed just once. The ten largest account for under 1% of the sample. Sequenced material: CD4+ or CD8+ T cells sorted from blood, taken in a trial of the OX40 agonist ivuxolimab. The receptor source for this set is an adult with an advanced solid tumor such as melanoma, head and neck, liver or kidney cancer.

The rearrangement joins TRBV30 to TRBJ1-1; tentatively, D is TRBD1 (6 bases). The length of the CDR3 is 12 residues. Germline lookup yields CDR1 GTSNPN and CDR2 SVGIG (reference sequence). The V end lost 5 bases, the J end lost 5 bases, and 12 bases lay between the germline ends. The CDR3, as DNA: TGTGCCTGGGGGACACGGAAAACTGAAGCTTTCTTT. This encodes CAWGTRKTEAFF.

V is TRBV5-6 and J is TRBJ2-5; 7 nucleotides line up with TRBD1. The CDR3 loop spans 14 amino acids. The J segment lost 5 bases and the V segment lost 4 bases, leaving 8 bases of the junction unmatched. Germline assignment: CDR1 SGHDT and CDR2 YYEEEE. CDR3 nucleotides: TGTGCCAGCAGCCGCCGGGACAGCAGGGAGACCCAGTACTTC. Translation: CASSRRDSRETQYF.

This chain connects TRBV7-2 to TRBJ2-7, with 10 bases fitting TRBD1. Germline CDR1 is SGHTA and CDR2 is FQGNSA. The CDR3 is 15 residues long. With 4 bases clipped from V and 3 bases from J, the junction kept 6 bases outside the gene matches. The CDR3 coding sequence is TGTGCCAGCAGCTCTCCGGACAGGGGGGTCTACGAGCAGTACTTC. Its translation: CASSSPDRGVYEQYF.

V usage is TRBV5-4 and J usage is TRBJ1-1; 7 bases map to TRBD1. V dropped 1 base and J dropped 0; count of bases not matched to a gene: 0. The CDR3 is made up of 14 amino acids. Germline V gene sequence: CDR1 SGHNT, CDR2 YYREEE (reference sequence). CDR3 protein: CASSLQGVNTEAFF. The CDR3 nucleotides read TGTGCCAGCAGCTTGCAGGGGGTGAACACTGAAGCTTTCTTT.

The V call is TRBV15, the J call TRBJ2-3; weak D call: TRBD2 (5 bases). V lost 3 bases and J 4 bases, leaving 8 bases between the germline ends. Germline CDR1 LNHNV, CDR2 YYDKDF (reference sequence). The CDR3 extends over 13 amino acids. CDR3 DNA: TGTGCCACCAGCAGGGACTTCGCAGATACGCAGTATTTT. Translation: CATSRDFADTQYF.